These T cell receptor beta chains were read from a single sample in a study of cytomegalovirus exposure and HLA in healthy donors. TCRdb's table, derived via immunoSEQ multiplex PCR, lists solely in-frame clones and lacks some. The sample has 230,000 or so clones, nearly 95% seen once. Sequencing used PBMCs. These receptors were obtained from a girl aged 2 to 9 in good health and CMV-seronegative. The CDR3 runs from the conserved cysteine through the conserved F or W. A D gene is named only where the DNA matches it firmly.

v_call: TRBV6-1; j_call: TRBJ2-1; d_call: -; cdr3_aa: CASSEIRGFSYNEQFF; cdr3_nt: TGTGCCAGCAGTGAAATTCGGGGGTTCTCCTACAATGAGCAGTTCTTC
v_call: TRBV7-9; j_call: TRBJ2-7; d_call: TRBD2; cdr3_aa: CASSGGAGGLYEQYF; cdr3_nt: TGTGCCAGCAGCGGCGGAGCGGGGGGGCTTTACGAGCAGTACTTC
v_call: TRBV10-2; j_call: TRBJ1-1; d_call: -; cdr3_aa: CASADRQNTEAFF; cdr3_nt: TGCGCCAGCGCCGACAGACAGAACACTGAAGCTTTCTTT
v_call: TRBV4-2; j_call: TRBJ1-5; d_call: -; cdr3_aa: CASSQGGTQNQPQHF; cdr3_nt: TGTGCCAGCAGCCAAGGGGGCACACAGAATCAGCCCCAGCATTTT
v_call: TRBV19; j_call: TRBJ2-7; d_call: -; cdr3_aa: CASNDPGTPSLQQYF; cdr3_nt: TGTGCCAGTAACGATCCCGGGACACCTTCGTTGCAGCAGTACTTC
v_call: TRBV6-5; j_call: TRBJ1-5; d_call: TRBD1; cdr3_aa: CASRSLWTGRQPQHF; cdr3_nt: TGTGCCAGCAGATCTCTCTGGACAGGGCGTCAGCCCCAGCATTTT
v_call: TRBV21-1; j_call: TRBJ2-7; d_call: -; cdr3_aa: CASKDRGRLYEQYF; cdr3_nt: TGTGCCAGCAAGGACAGGGGGCGTTTATACGAGCAGTACTTC
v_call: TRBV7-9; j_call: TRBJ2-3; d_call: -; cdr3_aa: CASSSLADTQYF; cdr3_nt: TGTGCCAGCAGCTCCCTCGCAGATACGCAGTATTTT
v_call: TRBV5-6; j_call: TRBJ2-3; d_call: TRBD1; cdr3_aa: CASSPGTGGFTDTQYF; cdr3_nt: TGTGCCAGCAGCCCCGGGACAGGGGGCTTCACAGATACGCAGTATTTT
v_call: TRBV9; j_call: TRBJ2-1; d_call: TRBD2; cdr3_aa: CASTFGGREGSNEQFF; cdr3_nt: TGTGCCAGCACCTTCGGAGGGCGGGAGGGTAGCAATGAGCAGTTCTTC